A selection of T cell receptor beta chains follows, all from one sample in a study of blood T cells in healthy people across ages. In TCRdb, the 5' RACE reads were re-called with MiXCR into one record per CDR3 protein. Found here are about 1.5 million distinct CDR3 sequences, approximately 39% of them singletons; the top ten hold about 4.1%. Sequences were obtained from blood. The source of these receptors is a woman under 30 in good health. Each CDR3 is given with its conserved first and last residue. A D gene is named only where the DNA matches it firmly. Where a row states a size, it is once, few, many or the class of an expanded clone; other rows omit it.

clone size: few
CDR3 length: 13
V gene: TRBV29-1
D gene: .
J gene: TRBJ2-1
CDR3 DNA: TGCAGCGTTGTTAAGGGGTCCTACAATGAGCAGTTCTTC
CDR3 protein: CSVVKGSYNEQFF

clone size: .
CDR3 length: 21
V gene: TRBV20-1
D gene: TRBD2
J gene: TRBJ2-3
CDR3 DNA: TGCAGTGCTAGAGTCTTAGCTAGCGGGAGGGCCGGACGACACACAAGAGATACGCAGTATTTT
CDR3 protein: CSARVLASGRAGRHTRDTQYF

clone size: .
CDR3 length: 14
V gene: TRBV25-1
D gene: .
J gene: TRBJ2-1
CDR3 DNA: TGTGCCAGCAGTGGGACAGTAGTAATCAATGAGCAGTTCTTC
CDR3 protein: CASSGTVVINEQFF

clone size: few
CDR3 length: 15
V gene: TRBV12-3/TRBV12-4
D gene: TRBD2
J gene: TRBJ2-7
CDR3 DNA: TGTGCCAGCAGTCACGGGACTAGCGAGTACTACGAGCAGTACTTC
CDR3 protein: CASSHGTSEYYEQYF

clone size: .
CDR3 length: 14
V gene: TRBV20-1
D gene: TRBD2
J gene: TRBJ2-5
CDR3 DNA: TGCAGTGCTAAACACGGGACTACCCAAGAGACCCAGTACTTC
CDR3 protein: CSAKHGTTQETQYF

clone size: .
CDR3 length: 15
V gene: TRBV20-1
D gene: TRBD2
J gene: TRBJ2-1
CDR3 DNA: TGCAGTGCTAGAGATAACGGGGGGGGAATGGATGAGCAGTTCTTC
CDR3 protein: CSARDNGGGMDEQFF

clone size: .
CDR3 length: 16
V gene: TRBV4-3
D gene: TRBD1
J gene: TRBJ2-2
CDR3 DNA: TGCGCCAGCAGCCAAGATCGGACAGGGTACACCGGGGAGCTGTTTTTT
CDR3 protein: CASSQDRTGYTGELFF

clone size: .
CDR3 length: 15
V gene: TRBV6-5
D gene: .
J gene: TRBJ1-2
CDR3 DNA: TGTGCCAGCAGTTACTTGCAGACCGCACTCTATGGCTACACCTTC
CDR3 protein: CASSYLQTALYGYTF

clone size: .
CDR3 length: 15
V gene: TRBV27
D gene: TRBD1
J gene: TRBJ1-2
CDR3 DNA: TGTGCCAGCAGGAGGATCGGACAGGCGGGCTATGGCTACACCTTC
CDR3 protein: CASRRIGQAGYGYTF

clone size: .
CDR3 length: 13
V gene: TRBV12-3/TRBV12-4
D gene: .
J gene: TRBJ1-1
CDR3 DNA: TGTGCCAGCAGCCGATTGACCTCTACTGAAGCTTTCTTT
CDR3 protein: CASSRLTSTEAFF

clone size: .
CDR3 length: 18
V gene: TRBV6-1
D gene: TRBD2
J gene: TRBJ2-1
CDR3 DNA: TGTGCCAGCAGTCTTAGCGGGGGTCCAGTTCTGATCTACAATGAGCAGTTCTTC
CDR3 protein: CASSLSGGPVLIYNEQFF

clone size: .
CDR3 length: 14
V gene: TRBV6-1
D gene: .
J gene: TRBJ1-2
CDR3 DNA: TGTGCCAGCAGTGGGGGATTTCTTAACTATGGCTACACCTTC
CDR3 protein: CASSGGFLNYGYTF

clone size: .
CDR3 length: 13
V gene: TRBV6-2/TRBV6-3
D gene: TRBD2
J gene: TRBJ2-5
CDR3 DNA: TGTGCCAGCAGATTAGCGGGAGGGGTGACCCAGTACTTC
CDR3 protein: CASRLAGGVTQYF

clone size: few
CDR3 length: 13
V gene: TRBV20-1
D gene: TRBD1
J gene: TRBJ1-5
CDR3 DNA: TGCAGTGCTTTCCGGGACAGAAATCAGCCCCAGCATTTT
CDR3 protein: CSAFRDRNQPQHF

clone size: few
CDR3 length: 14
V gene: TRBV5-1
D gene: .
J gene: TRBJ2-5
CDR3 DNA: TGCGCCAGCAGCTTGGCCGTTCACTCGGAGACCCAGTACTTC
CDR3 protein: CASSLAVHSETQYF

clone size: .
CDR3 length: 13
V gene: TRBV12-3/TRBV12-4
D gene: TRBD2
J gene: TRBJ2-1
CDR3 DNA: TGTGCCAGCTGGACTAGCGGGGGAAATGAGCAGTTCTTC
CDR3 protein: CASWTSGGNEQFF